This T cell receptor (beta chain) stems from a study of T cell responses to AZD1222 COVID-19 vaccine. Germline loops: CDR1 KGHSH, CDR2 LQKENI. This CDR3 spans 15 amino acids. V was trimmed by 5 bases and J by 4 bases, leaving 17 bases between them. Produced via immunoSEQ multiplex PCR; TCRdb's table is partial and in-frame only. The repertoire holds about 110,000 clones, with roughly 90% as singletons. This sequence originates from an adult who received the AZD1222 COVID-19 vaccine. The source was peripheral blood, collected 28 days after the second AZD1222 dose. The chain joins TRBV18 to TRBJ1-2; D is unresolved. CDR3 nucleotide sequence: TGTGCCAGCTCAGCAAGGGCAGCCGCCGGCTATGGCTACACCTTC. Its protein is CASSARAAAGYGYTF.